This TCR beta chain was retrieved from a study of post-analysis software for immune sequencing data. With regard to this clonotype: What it binds is not known.

The germline CDR1 and CDR2 sequences are SGHAT and FQNNGV. Losses at the gene ends were 5 bases for V and 2 bases for J; bases not matched to a gene: 14. This CDR3 is 17 amino acids long. cDNA libraries for TCR beta contained unique molecular identifiers. TCRdb reprocessed the PCR reads with MiXCR, giving one entry per CDR3 protein. Of a few hundred thousand distinct CDR3 sequences listed, roughly 38% are singletons. The study, taken as a whole, reports: Patients used a handful of TRBV segments, including TRBV5-6, TRBV5-1 and TRBV20-1, more often than controls.

J is TRBJ2-5 and V is TRBV11-2, with 7 bases matching TRBD2. Sequenced input: blood. The sequence was obtained from a girl under 18 with multiple sclerosis. Here the CDR3 DNA reads TGTGCCAGCAGCGCCCGCCTGTCGGCGCGGGGGCAAGAGACCCAGTACTTC. This encodes CASSARLSARGQETQYF.